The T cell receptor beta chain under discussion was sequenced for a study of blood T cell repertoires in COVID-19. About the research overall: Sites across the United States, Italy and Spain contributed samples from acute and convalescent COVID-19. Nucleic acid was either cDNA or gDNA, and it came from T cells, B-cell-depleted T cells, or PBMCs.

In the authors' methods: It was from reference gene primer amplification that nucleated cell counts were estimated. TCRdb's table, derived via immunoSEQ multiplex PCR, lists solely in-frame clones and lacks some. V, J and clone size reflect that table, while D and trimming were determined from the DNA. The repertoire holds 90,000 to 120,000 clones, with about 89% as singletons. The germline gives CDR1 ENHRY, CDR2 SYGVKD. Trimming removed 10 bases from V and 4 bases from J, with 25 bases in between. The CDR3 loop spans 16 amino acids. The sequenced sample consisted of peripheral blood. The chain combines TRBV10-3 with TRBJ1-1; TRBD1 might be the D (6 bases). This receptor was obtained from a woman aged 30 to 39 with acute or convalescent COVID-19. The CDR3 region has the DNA TGTGCCACGACTCTTTCCGTAGGGGGATTGGGCACTGAAGCTTTCTTT. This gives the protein CATTLSVGGLGTEAFF.